This TCR beta chain was obtained from a study of cytotoxic CD8 clonotypes in ibrutinib-treated CLL (TCRdb year 2021). In terms of the full investigation: The cohort was composed of roughly ten relapsed/refractory and approximately 16 treatment-naive patients; IGHV unmutated status was identified in under 18 patients. On average, each sample yielded 255,043 productive templates and around 100,000 productive rearrangements. Samples at response were collected after a median of 12 months of treatment, with a range of 6 to 36 months. All remission and progressive disease samples were collected while patients were still receiving ibrutinib. Cryopreserved peripheral blood mononuclear cells were collected at three points: before therapy, at response, and at either sustained remission or disease progression. Partial responses were observed in 24 patients and complete responses in 2; after a median follow-up of roughly 62 months, remission was maintained in approximately 15 patients and progression was observed in some twelve. Longitudinal samples were obtainable from about 30% of the roughly 90 participants in the trial. What the study reported, not specific to this receptor: Sustained-remission and progressing patients did not have matched sampling times, and lymph node repertoires were not examined. An increase in clonality was observed at ibrutinib response, with clonality remaining stable during sustained remission and falling back toward baseline at progression. Public clonotypes were found to be uncommon and were observed to contract or remain stable during treatment; the increase in clonality was shown to reflect expansion of private clonotypes at ibrutinib response. Baseline clonality exceeded that of age-matched healthy donors and correlated strongly with circulating CD8+ T-cell counts.

The sample holds a few counts of this clone. Its antigen has not been determined. No much larger clone exists at a distance of one base, and base qualities are not known. The goal of deep resolution MiSeq sequencing was a depth between 1 in 1 million and 1 in 200,000 T cells, and coverage averaged 10x per clonotype. TCR beta libraries were generated with the immunoSEQ hsTCRB Kit. The original pipeline was this. ImmunoSEQ Data Assistant and ImmunoSEQ Analyzer were used for data analysis, and V, D and J genes were assigned according to IMGT definitions. Clonality was computed as one minus normalized Shannon entropy of productive rearrangement frequencies, ranging from 0 to 1. Only overrepresented clonotypes making up at least 0.05% of each patient's repertoire were included in the public clonotype analysis. Some 14 age-matched healthy donor repertoires from immuneACCESS served as clonality controls. Here the immuneACCESS table is served through TCRdb, limited to in-frame sequences with V and J called. Missing clones are a known gap in these copies; in checked studies unresolved V genes cover under half, and the rest lacks a known reason. D and trimming were read from the DNA, whereas the V and J calls and clone size are those reported in that table. The sample includes 110,000 to 150,000 clones, with 76% observed a single time. About 5% of the sample is taken by the ten largest.

The CDR3 contains 13 residues, cysteine and phenylalanine counted. Here the CDR3 DNA is all that survives: 39 bases in frame from base 1. CDR1 and CDR2 are read off the germline V gene as SGHVS and FQNEAQ. V is reduced by 3 bases and J by 7 bases, leaving a spacing of 13 bases between them. What the time point label conveys for this sample: around 25 months on ibrutinib. Around 2 micrograms of genomic DNA were extracted from cryopreserved PBMCs for TCR beta library preparation. Longitudinal blood samples from CLL patients receiving ibrutinib monotherapy were subjected to high-throughput TCR beta sequencing. The patients took part in an open-label, single-center phase 2 trial of ibrutinib monotherapy.

The rearrangement joined TRBV7-8 to TRBJ2-7; the best D guess is TRBD2, with 6 bases matching. Specimen: PBMCs, collected after 24 months of ibrutinib treatment. The TCR originated in a human donor with chronic lymphocytic leukemia. The DNA is TGTGCCAGCAGCTTTGTGGGAGGCCGGGAGCAGTACTTC. Its amino acids are CASSFVGGREQYF.